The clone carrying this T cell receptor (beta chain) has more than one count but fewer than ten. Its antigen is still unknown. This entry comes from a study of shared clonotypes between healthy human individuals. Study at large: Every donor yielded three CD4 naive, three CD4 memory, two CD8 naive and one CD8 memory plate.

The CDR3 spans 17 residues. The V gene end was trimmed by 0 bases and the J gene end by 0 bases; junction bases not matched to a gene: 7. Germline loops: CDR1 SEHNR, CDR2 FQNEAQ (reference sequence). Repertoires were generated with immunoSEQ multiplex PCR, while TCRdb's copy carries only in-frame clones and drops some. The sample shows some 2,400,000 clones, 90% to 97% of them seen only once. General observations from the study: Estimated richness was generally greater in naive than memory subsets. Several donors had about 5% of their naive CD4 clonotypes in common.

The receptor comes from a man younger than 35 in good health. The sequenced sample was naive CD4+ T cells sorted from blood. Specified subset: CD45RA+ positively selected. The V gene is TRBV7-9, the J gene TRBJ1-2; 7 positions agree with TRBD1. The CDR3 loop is CASSLAGTEQTNYGYTF. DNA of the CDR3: TGTGCCAGCAGCTTAGCAGGGACAGAGCAGACTAACTATGGCTACACCTTC.